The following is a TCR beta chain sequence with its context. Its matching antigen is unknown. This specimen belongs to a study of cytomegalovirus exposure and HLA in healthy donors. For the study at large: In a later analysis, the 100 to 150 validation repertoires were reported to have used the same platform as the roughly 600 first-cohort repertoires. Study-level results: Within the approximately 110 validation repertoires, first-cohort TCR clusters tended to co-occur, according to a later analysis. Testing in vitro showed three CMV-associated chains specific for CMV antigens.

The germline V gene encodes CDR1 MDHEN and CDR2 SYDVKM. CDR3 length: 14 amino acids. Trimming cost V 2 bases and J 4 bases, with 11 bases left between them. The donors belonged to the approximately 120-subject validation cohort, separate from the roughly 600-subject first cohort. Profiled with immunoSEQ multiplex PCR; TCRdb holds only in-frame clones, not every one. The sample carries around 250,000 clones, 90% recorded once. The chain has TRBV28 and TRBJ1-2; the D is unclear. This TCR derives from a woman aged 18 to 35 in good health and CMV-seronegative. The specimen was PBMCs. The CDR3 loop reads CASSLLPRLYGYTF. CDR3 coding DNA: TGTGCCAGCAGTTTACTGCCCAGACTCTATGGCTACACCTTC.